This T cell receptor beta chain came from a study of T cell repertoires in cytomegalovirus infection. Study summary: The authors relied on CMV epitopes, both recently identified HLA-C-restricted and well-studied HLA-B-restricted. It was the public TCR beta signatures that indicated both CMV infection and matching HLA type.

This clonotype was detected only a few times. No antigen is known for it. From the reads, TCRdb called clonotypes with MiXCR, one entry per CDR3 protein. The sample has 550,000 to 700,000 distinct CDR3 sequences, over 35% seen once; the top ten hold 40% to 60%. The germline V gene encodes CDR1 LGHNA and CDR2 YNFKEQ. This CDR3 is 15 amino acids long. The V end was cut by 4 bases, the J end by 2 bases, with 14 bases between. The chain uses TRBV4-2 and TRBJ1-1; D gene unclear. The sample in question was cultured PBMCs, obtained from culture after CMV antigen stimulation. This clonotype was sampled from a human donor in good health (CMV status not recorded). Some clones in this sample may be carry-over from other donors' samples. CDR3 coding DNA: TGTGCCAGCAGCCTCACGCAAATTTTAAACACTGAAGCTTTCTTT. It encodes CASSLTQILNTEAFF.